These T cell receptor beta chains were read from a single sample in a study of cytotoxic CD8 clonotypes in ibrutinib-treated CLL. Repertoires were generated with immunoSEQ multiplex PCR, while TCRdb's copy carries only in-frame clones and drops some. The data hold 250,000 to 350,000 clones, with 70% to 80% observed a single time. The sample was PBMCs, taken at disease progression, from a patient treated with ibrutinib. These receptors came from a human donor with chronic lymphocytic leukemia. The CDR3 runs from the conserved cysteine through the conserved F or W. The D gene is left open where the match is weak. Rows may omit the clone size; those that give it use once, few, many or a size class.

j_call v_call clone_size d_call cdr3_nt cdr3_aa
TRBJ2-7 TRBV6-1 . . TGTGCCAGCAGTGAATGGGCAGCATACGAGCAGTACTTC CASSEWAAYEQYF
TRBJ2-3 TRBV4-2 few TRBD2 TGTGCCAGCAGCGTAACTAGCGGGGGGGCAGGAGATACGCAGTATTTT CASSVTSGGAGDTQYF
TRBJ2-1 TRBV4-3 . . TGCGCCAGCAGCCAAGACGCCACTGTATTCAATGAGCAGTTCTTC CASSQDATVFNEQFF
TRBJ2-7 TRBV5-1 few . TGCGCCAGCAGCCCTAGACTACAGGGCTCCTACGAGCAGTACTTC CASSPRLQGSYEQYF
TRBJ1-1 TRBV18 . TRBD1 TGTGCCAGCTCAGCCCACCAAATCGGACAGGGGTTGGGGAACACTGAAGCTTTCTTT CASSAHQIGQGLGNTEAFF
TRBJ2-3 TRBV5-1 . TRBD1 TGCGCCAGCAGTCCGACAGGGGGCATGGGAGATACGCAGTATTTT CASSPTGGMGDTQYF
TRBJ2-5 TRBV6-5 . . TGTGCCAGAAACAGGGTTCCCAAGACCCAAGAGACCCAGTACTTC CARNRVPKTQETQYF
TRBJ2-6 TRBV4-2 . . TGTGCCAGCAGCCAAGTCCGGCTCTCTGGGGCCAACGTCCTGACTTTC CASSQVRLSGANVLTF
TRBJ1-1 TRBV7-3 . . TGTGCCAGCAGCCTGACAGGTCGGAACACTGAAGCTTTCTTT CASSLTGRNTEAFF
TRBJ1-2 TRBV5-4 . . TGTGCCAGCAGCTTGGCCGCGGAATTCTACTATGGCTACACCTTC CASSLAAEFYYGYTF
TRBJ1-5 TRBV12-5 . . TGTGCTAGTGGTTTGGTAGTGGCAGCTGATCAGCCCCAGCATTTT CASGLVVAADQPQHF
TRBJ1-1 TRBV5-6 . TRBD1 TGTGCCAGCAGCCTAGGGACAGGGGGAGACACTGAAGCTTTCTTT CASSLGTGGDTEAFF
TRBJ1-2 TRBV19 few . TGTGCCACCCGGAAGGAGGGGACCCATGGCTACACCTTC CATRKEGTHGYTF
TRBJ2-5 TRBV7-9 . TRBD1 TGTGCCAGCAGCTTAGTAGTCAGGGGGATAGAGACCCAGTACTTC CASSLVVRGIETQYF
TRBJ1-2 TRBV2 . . TGTGCCAGCAGTATGTCAGGGGACGGCTACACCTTC CASSMSGDGYTF
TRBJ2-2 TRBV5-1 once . TGCGCCAGCAGCTTTGGGGTAGTGGGGACCGGGGAGCTGTTTTTT CASSFGVVGTGELFF
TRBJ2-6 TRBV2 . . TGTGCCAGCAGTGTTGGGGGCTCTGGGGCCAACGTCCTGACTTTC CASSVGGSGANVLTF
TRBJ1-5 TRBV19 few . TGTGCCAGTAGTATAGCAGTTTCGCGTCAGCCCCAGCATTTT CASSIAVSRQPQHF
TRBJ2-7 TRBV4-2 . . TGTGCCAGCAGCCCAGACGGGACTCAACCCTCCTACGAGCAGTACTTC CASSPDGTQPSYEQYF
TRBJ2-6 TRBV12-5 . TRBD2 TGTGCTAGTGGTTTGAGGCGGCGGGGGGTTTCCGGGGCCAACGTCCTGACTTTC CASGLRRRGVSGANVLTF
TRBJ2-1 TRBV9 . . TGTGCCAGCAGCGTAGGCGTGACTGAGCAGTTCTTC CASSVGVTEQFF
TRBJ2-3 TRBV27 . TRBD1 TGTGCCAGCAGTTTACAGGGACAGGGACCGATGAGGTATTTT CASSLQGQGPMRYF
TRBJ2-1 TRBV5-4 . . TGTGCCAGCAGCTTGGGCCAGCGGGATGAGCAGTTCTTC CASSLGQRDEQFF
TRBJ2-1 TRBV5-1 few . TGCGCCAGCAGCTTGGGGGCAGGGCATTACAATGAGCAGTTCTTC CASSLGAGHYNEQFF
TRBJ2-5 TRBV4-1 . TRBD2 TGCGCCAGCAGCCAAGATATAAGCGGGAGGTACCAAGAGACCCAGTACTTC CASSQDISGRYQETQYF
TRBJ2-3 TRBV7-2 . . TGTGCCAGCAGCTTAGACGGCACAGATACGCAGTATTTT CASSLDGTDTQYF
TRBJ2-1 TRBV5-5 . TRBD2 TGTGCCAGCAGGTTCGGACTAGCGGACAATGAGCAGTTCTTC CASRFGLADNEQFF
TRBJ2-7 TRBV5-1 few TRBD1 TGCGCCAGCAGCTTGGTCTCCAGGGGGCAGGACGAGCAGTACTTC CASSLVSRGQDEQYF
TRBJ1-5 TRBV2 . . TGTGCCAGCAGTGAAGCGCTTAAAGGGGAGGGTCAGCCCCAGCATTTT CASSEALKGEGQPQHF
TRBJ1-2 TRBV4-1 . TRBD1 TGCGCCAGCAGCCAAGTAACCGGGACAGGGAACTATGGCTACACCTTC CASSQVTGTGNYGYTF
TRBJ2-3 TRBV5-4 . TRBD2 TGTGCCAGCAGCATTGGGACTAGCGGGAGTTTCCGCACAGATACGCAGTATTTT CASSIGTSGSFRTDTQYF
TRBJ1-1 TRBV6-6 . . TGTGCCAGCAGTTACCCACACATATTCGGGGCTTTCTTT CASSYPHIFGAFF
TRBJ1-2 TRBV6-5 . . TGTGCCAGCAGTTACCGGGACGGACCCTATGGCTACACCTTC CASSYRDGPYGYTF
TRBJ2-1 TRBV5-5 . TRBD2 TGTGCCAGCAGCTTGGGGCCTCGACTAGCGGGTTACAATGAGCAGTTCTTC CASSLGPRLAGYNEQFF
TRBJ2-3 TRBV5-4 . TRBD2 TGTGCCAGCAACAATTTAGCGGGGAATACGCAGTATTTT CASNNLAGNTQYF
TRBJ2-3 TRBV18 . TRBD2 TGTGCCAGCTCACCTGCCAGGACCGGGAGCGGGGTGGATACGCAGTATTTT CASSPARTGSGVDTQYF
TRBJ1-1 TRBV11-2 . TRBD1 TGTGCCAGCAGCTTAGGACAGGGGGCGAACACTGAAGCTTTCTTT CASSLGQGANTEAFF
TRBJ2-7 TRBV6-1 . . TGTGCCAGCAGTGAAGATGCGCTCCCCTACGAGCAGTACTTC CASSEDALPYEQYF
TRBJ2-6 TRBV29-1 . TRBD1 TGCAGCGTCTCCCAAGGGGACAGTGTTTATTCTGGGGCCAACGTCCTGACTTTC CSVSQGDSVYSGANVLTF
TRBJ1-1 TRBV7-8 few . TGTGCCAGCAGGGACCTGGGGGATGAAGCTTTCTTT CASRDLGDEAFF